The T cell receptor beta chain described here comes from a study of cytomegalovirus exposure and HLA in healthy donors. Notes on the study in general: Researchers counted around 150 TCR beta chains as cytomegalovirus-associated. Later analysis found that TCR beta chains associated with HLA were more clonally expanded than other, equally common chains.

The PCR used 60 Vbeta and 13 Jbeta primers. Libraries were prepared by immunoSEQ multiplex PCR; TCRdb keeps only in-frame clonotypes and omits some of them. The table has roughly 150,000 clones, approximately 80% seen once; the top ten hold around 6.1%. Details on this clone: Its antigen is currently unknown.

Input material: PBMCs. The source of this sequence is a man aged 25 to 45 in good health and CMV-seropositive.

The CDR3 DNA reads TGTGCCAGCAGCCCCTACGGGGTAGCGGGAGAGACCGATACGCAGTATTTT. It specifies CASSPYGVAGETDTQYF. V is TRBV28 and J is TRBJ2-3, with 9 nucleotides matching TRBD2. This CDR3 spans 17 amino acids. The V gene end was trimmed by 6 bases and the J gene end by 6 bases; junction bases not matched to a gene: 16. CDR1 and CDR2 (germline): MDHEN, SYDVKM.